The 27 T cell receptor beta chains given below trace back to one sample, sequenced in a study of blood T cell repertoires in COVID-19. Assay: immunoSEQ multiplex PCR; the TCRdb copy retains only in-frame clones and omits some. In the table there are about 390,000 clones, around 87% of which are singletons. The sample comprised PBMCs or T cells enriched from blood (not recorded which). The receptors shown here come from a woman aged 45 to 65 who had recovered from COVID-19.

The rearrangement joins TRBV9 to TRBJ1-2; the match to TRBD1 covers 9 bases. Germline values: CDR1 SGDLS, CDR2 YYNGEE. After removal of 3 bases from V and 8 bases from J, the junction contained 11 bases not matched to a gene. The CDR3 runs to 15 residues. The CDR3 here is CASSGRDRESRGYTF. The DNA of the CDR3 is TGTGCCAGCAGCGGCCGGGACAGGGAATCTCGCGGCTACACCTTC.

The chain combines TRBV6-5 with TRBJ2-7; TRBD1 matches at 9 bases. The length of the CDR3 is 15 residues. With V trimmed by 4 bases and J by 3 bases, 7 bases remained unmatched. From germline, CDR1 is MNHEY and CDR2 SVGAGI. In DNA form, the CDR3 reads TGTGCCAGCAGTTCCAGACAGGGGGTATACTACGAGCAGTACTTC. It codes for CASSSRQGVYYEQYF.

The CDR3 is CASSPLLAQANTGELFF. As DNA, the CDR3 is TGTGCCAGCAGCCCCCTTCTGGCTCAGGCGAACACCGGGGAGCTGTTTTTT. The chain employs TRBV7-9 and TRBJ2-2; no reliable D call. V lost 5 bases and J lost 0, with 16 bases in between. From germline, CDR1 is SEHNR and CDR2 FQNEAQ (reference sequence). The CDR3 sequence is 17 residues long.

The CDR3 region has the DNA TGTGCCAGCAAGGGACAATCAGGTACCGGGGAGCTGTTTTTT. Encoded protein: CASKGQSGTGELFF. The chain is built from TRBV2 and TRBJ2-2; weak D call: TRBD1 (6 bases). Between the trimmed V and J ends, which lost 7 bases and 5 bases, there was a span of 14 bases. Germline CDR1 is SNHLY and CDR2 is FYNNEI. This CDR3 comprises 14 residues.

V usage is TRBV5-5 and J usage is TRBJ2-5, with D possibly TRBD2 on 5 matching bases. This CDR3 is 14 amino acids long. Germline V CDR1 and CDR2: SGHKS, YYEKEE (reference sequence). The germline V and J ends were trimmed by 4 bases and 2 bases, with 12 bases remaining between them. Here the CDR3 DNA reads TGTGCCAGCAGCCCCGGGGTCACGCAAGAGACCCAGTACTTC. This sequence encodes CASSPGVTQETQYF.

This clone was found once. Other DNA sequences in this sample translate to the same CDR3. CDR3 bases: TGTGCCAGCAGCCAAGGGGCCAGCTATGGCTACACCTTC. Encoded protein: CASSQGASYGYTF. The J gene is TRBJ1-2, the V gene TRBV3-1 (or the pseudogene TRBV3-2); D is undetermined. Germline V gene data show CDR1 as LGHDT and CDR2 as YNNKEL (reference sequence). The CDR3 contains 13 residues. V shed 1 base and J shed 4 bases, with 7 bases lying between them.

The chain joins TRBV9 to TRBJ2-7; 7 nucleotides line up with TRBD2. Per the germline V gene, CDR1 is SGDLS and CDR2 is YYNGEE. With V trimmed by 2 bases and J by 2 bases, 4 bases remained unmatched. This CDR3 comprises 14 residues. The CDR3 region is CASSVGEGTYEQYF. The CDR3 DNA reads TGTGCCAGCAGCGTGGGGGAGGGGACCTACGAGCAGTACTTC.

The chain links TRBV21-1 to TRBJ2-3; no check of the table's D call, TRBD1, against the DNA was made. TRBV21-1 is a pseudogene locus. The CDR3 consists of 16 residues. DNA for the CDR3: TGTGCCAGCAGCAAAGTTGCGACAGACTGCACAGATACGCAGTATTTT. Translation gives CASSKVATDCTDTQYF.

The chain has TRBV12-3 or TRBV12-4 and TRBJ1-6; unclear D gene. CDR3 length: 11 residues. Trimming shortened V by 6 bases and J by 10 bases, and 7 bases separated the two germline ends. The CDR3, as DNA: TGTGCCAGCAGCTCGGGATCACCCCTCCACTTT. Translating it yields CASSSGSPLHF.

This clone was recorded a few times. V is TRBV14 and J is TRBJ1-2; TRBD1 aligns across 7 bases. J lost 2 bases, V lost 6 bases, and 6 bases had no gene match. This CDR3 comprises 14 residues. CDR1 SGHDN and CDR2 FVKESK come from the germline V gene. The CDR3 loop is CASRNSGGNYGYTF. In nucleotides, the CDR3 is TGTGCCAGCAGGAACTCAGGGGGAAACTATGGCTACACCTTC.

The rearrangement links TRBV25-1 to TRBJ1-6; 8 nucleotides agree with TRBD1. The V segment lost 6 bases and the J segment 8 bases; nucleotides outside the gene matches: 6. The CDR3 length is 14 residues. In germline, CDR1 is MGHDK, CDR2 SYGVNS. CDR3 protein: CASSQTGVDSPLHF. In DNA, the CDR3 is TGTGCCAGCAGCCAGACAGGGGTCGATTCACCCCTCCACTTT.

The chain uses TRBV3-1 (or the pseudogene TRBV3-2) and TRBJ2-1; D might be TRBD2 (6 bases). Per germline, CDR1 LGHDT and CDR2 YNNKEL (reference sequence). V dropped 4 bases and J dropped 2 bases, with 18 bases sitting between them. The CDR3 loop spans 17 amino acids. CDR3 coding DNA: TGTGCCAGCAGCCCACGAGGGTACGGGGGACCCTACAATGAGCAGTTCTTC. Its protein product is CASSPRGYGGPYNEQFF.

This sequence joins TRBV5-8 and TRBJ1-6; 10 bases fit TRBD1. The V gene end was trimmed by 3 bases and the J gene end by 6 bases; junction bases not matched to a gene: 9. Germline-derived CDR1 and CDR2 are SGHTS and YDEGEE. CDR3 size: 17 residues. Here the CDR3 DNA reads TGTGCCAGCAGCTCGGAAAAGGGGACAGGGGTTAATTCACCCCTCCACTTT. Its translation: CASSSEKGTGVNSPLHF. The full variable domain, in which reference TRBV5-8 and TRBJ1-6 provide the parts outside the CDR3, is EAGVTQSPTHLIKTRGQQATLRCSPISGHTSVYWYQQALGLGLQFLLWYDEGEERNRGNFPPRFSGRQFPNYSSELNVNALELEDSALYLCASSSEKGTGVNSPLHFGNGTRLTVT.

This chain connects TRBV9 to TRBJ2-1; 9 bases line up with TRBD1. The junction had 8 bases not matched to a gene; V was cut back by 4 bases and J by 6 bases. The germline V gene has CDR1 SGDLS and CDR2 YYNGEE. The CDR3 runs 15 residues. The CDR3 DNA follows: TGTGCCAGCAGCTTAGAGGGACAGGGTGGCAATGAGCAGTTCTTC. Amino acid sequence: CASSLEGQGGNEQFF.

V and J are TRBV24-1 and TRBJ1-5, with 9 bases matching TRBD1. The V segment lost 11 bases and the J segment 0 bases; nucleotides outside the gene matches: 10. This CDR3 is built from 16 residues. Germline CDR1 KGHDR, CDR2 SFDVKD. CDR3 protein: CAIQTGGSRSNQPQHF. CDR3 bases: TGTGCCATACAAACAGGGGGCTCTCGTAGCAATCAGCCCCAGCATTTT.

This chain links TRBV3-1 (or the pseudogene TRBV3-2) with TRBJ2-2; TRBD1 matches at 9 bases. This CDR3 is 17 amino acids long. The trim removed 2 bases at V and 4 bases at J, leaving 8 bases unmatched. Germline loops: CDR1 LGHDT, CDR2 YNNKEL (reference sequence). CDR3 loop: CASSQTGTGRLTGELFF. The CDR3 DNA reads as TGTGCCAGCAGCCAAACCGGGACAGGGCGTCTCACCGGGGAGCTGTTTTTT.

This chain joins TRBV28 and TRBJ1-2; possible D gene TRBD1, 6 bases. Trimming stripped 5 bases from V and 2 bases from J, with 12 bases between. The CDR3 loop spans 14 amino acids. Germline V gene data show CDR1 as MDHEN and CDR2 as SYDVKM. The DNA for the CDR3 is TGTGCCAGCAGTACCAGACAGGAGAACTATGGCTACACCTTC. Amino acid sequence: CASSTRQENYGYTF.

The CDR3 DNA reads as TGTGCCAGCAGTTTCTCAGTAGACATTTTCTACACCTTC. Its protein is CASSFSVDIFYTF. The chain is built from TRBV27 and TRBJ1-2, with D uncertain. This CDR3 contains 13 residues. V lost 3 bases and J lost 10, with 15 bases in between. The germline V gene has CDR1 MNHEY and CDR2 SMNVEV (reference sequence).

This clone was recorded only once. One end of the junction does not line up with germline, which may come from a read error. The chain employs TRBV30 and TRBJ2-3, with 11 bases aligning to TRBD2. The CDR3 length is 12 residues. CDR1 is GTSNPN and CDR2 is SVGIG in the germline V gene (reference sequence). The CDR3 sequence: CAWIGLAGGLNF. The CDR3 DNA follows: TGTGCCTGGATCGGGCTAGCGGGGGGCCTAAATTTT.

The rearrangement joins TRBV28 to TRBJ1-4, with D perhaps matching TRBD1 (5 bases). The V and J ends lost 0 bases and 5 bases respectively, with 13 bases between them. CDR1 is MDHEN and CDR2 is SYDVKM in the germline V gene. The CDR3 covers 16 residues. The CDR3 protein is CASSLWGGASNEKLFF. CDR3 DNA sequence: TGTGCCAGCAGTTTATGGGGTGGGGCTTCAAATGAAAAACTGTTTTTT.

This chain links TRBV25-1 with TRBJ1-4, with TRBD1 identical over 12 bases. The CDR3 covers 15 residues. J gave up 11 bases and V 3 bases, and 7 bases lay outside the gene matches. Germline V gene sequence: CDR1 MGHDK, CDR2 SYGVNS. CDR3 amino acids: CASSEAGTGGGKLFF. CDR3 nucleotides: TGTGCCAGCAGTGAGGCCGGGACAGGGGGCGGGAAACTGTTTTTT.

This clone is a singleton in its sample. J is TRBJ2-1 and V is TRBV4-2, with D possibly matching TRBD2 (5 bases). Trimming pared 5 bases from V and 5 bases from J, leaving 19 bases between. Per the germline V gene, CDR1 is LGHNA and CDR2 is YNFKEQ. There are 16 residues in the CDR3. In DNA, the CDR3 is TGTGCCAGCAGCGACGAAGGGTTCGGGGTTAACAATGAGCAGTTCTTC. It yields the protein CASSDEGFGVNNEQFF.

With regard to this clone: One junction end disagrees with the germline gene, perhaps due to a read error. V and J are TRBV7-7 and TRBJ2-5; TRBD2 agrees at 7 bases. The CDR3 contains 18 residues. Germline lookup yields CDR1 SSHAT and CDR2 FNYEAQ (reference sequence). CDR3 loop: CASSPSRQAGRTKETQYF. CDR3 nucleotides: TGTGCTAGCAGCCCATCTAGGCAAGCGGGGCGTACAAAAGAGACCCAGTACTTC.

The V call is TRBV5-1, the J call TRBJ1-5; D is ambiguous. Germline CDR1 reads SGHRS; CDR2 reads YFSETQ. The CDR3 has 14 residues. V lost 4 bases and J 4 bases, leaving 12 bases between the germline ends. CDR3 sequence: CASSPDTANQPQHF. The CDR3 DNA reads as TGCGCCAGCAGCCCCGACACGGCAAATCAGCCCCAGCATTTT.

This chain links TRBV30 with TRBJ1-5; no clear D. CDR1 and CDR2 from the germline V gene are GTSNPN and SVGIG (reference sequence). Trimming stripped 0 bases from V and 4 bases from J, with 10 bases between. The CDR3 contains 14 residues. This CDR3 is CAWSVGGQNQPQHF. CDR3 DNA: TGTGCCTGGAGTGTTGGAGGCCAAAATCAGCCCCAGCATTTT.

The rearrangement uses TRBV29-1 and TRBJ1-5; 10 bases map to TRBD1. Per the germline V gene, CDR1 is SQVTM and CDR2 is ANQGSEA. CDR3 size: 13 residues. Trimming cost V 6 bases and J 4 bases; bases outside gene matches: 3. The CDR3 DNA reads as TGCAGCGTAAAGGACAGGGGGAATCAGCCCCAGCATTTT. It is translated as CSVKDRGNQPQHF.

The V call is TRBV6-8, the J call TRBJ1-2, with D possibly TRBD1 on 6 matching bases. The germline gives CDR1 MNHGY, CDR2 SAAAGT. The CDR3 has 13 amino acids. Trimming left V 6 bases short and J 8 bases short, with 16 bases between. The CDR3 bases are TGTGCCAGCAGCCCCGGGGGGGCGGGGGGCTACACCTTC. Amino acid sequence: CASSPGGAGGYTF.